This is a list of T cell receptor beta chains from one sample in a study of blood T cell repertoires in COVID-19. Data came from immunoSEQ multiplex PCR; TCRdb stores just in-frame clones and leaves some out. The table records fewer than 450,000 clones, about 88% of them present only once. The material sequenced was PBMCs or T cells enriched from blood (not recorded which). All receptors come from a woman aged 25 to 39 who had recovered from COVID-19. CDR3s include the opening cysteine and the closing phenylalanine or tryptophan. Fields, in order: J gene, V gene, CDR3 protein.

J gene: TRBJ2-5
V gene: TRBV5-8
CDR3 protein: CASSFYGNQETQYF

J gene: TRBJ2-7
V gene: TRBV7-9
CDR3 protein: CASRPPGTGTYEQYF

J gene: TRBJ1-4
V gene: TRBV7-8
CDR3 protein: CASSLGRQGKLFF

J gene: TRBJ1-4
V gene: TRBV6-5
CDR3 protein: CASSPRGGNEKLFF

J gene: TRBJ1-5
V gene: TRBV24-1
CDR3 protein: CATSDSGQGHIGNQPQHF

J gene: TRBJ1-4
V gene: TRBV30
CDR3 protein: CAWKGRVPPLTNEKLFF

J gene: TRBJ1-1
V gene: TRBV7-9
CDR3 protein: CASSPTQDPRNTEAFF

J gene: TRBJ2-6
V gene: TRBV6-1
CDR3 protein: CASSEVMGRLRSGANVLTF

J gene: TRBJ2-1
V gene: TRBV6-5
CDR3 protein: CASSYEGPSTNEQFF

J gene: TRBJ2-6
V gene: TRBV2
CDR3 protein: CASSDLAGRPSGANVLTF

J gene: TRBJ2-3
V gene: TRBV6-1
CDR3 protein: CASSEDRDTDTQYF

J gene: TRBJ2-1
V gene: TRBV11-3
CDR3 protein: CASGEPRARRDNEQFF

J gene: TRBJ2-7
V gene: TRBV21-1
CDR3 protein: CASSGINDRRQGYEQYF

J gene: TRBJ2-1
V gene: TRBV9
CDR3 protein: CASSGPRLAEGNEQFF

J gene: TRBJ2-5
V gene: TRBV6-5
CDR3 protein: CASSRPGLAGEYF

J gene: TRBJ1-3
V gene: TRBV2
CDR3 protein: CASSEWSSGNTIYF

J gene: TRBJ1-5
V gene: TRBV5-1
CDR3 protein: CASSLEGGGQPQHF

J gene: TRBJ2-3
V gene: TRBV5-6
CDR3 protein: CASRMATSGAQDTQYF

J gene: TRBJ1-2
V gene: TRBV19
CDR3 protein: CASTLPGTGAGYTF

J gene: TRBJ2-7
V gene: TRBV14
CDR3 protein: CASRGTGTYEQYF

J gene: TRBJ2-3
V gene: TRBV5-1
CDR3 protein: CASSLQGLGTDTQYF

J gene: TRBJ1-6
V gene: TRBV14
CDR3 protein: CATSTGFYSPLHF

J gene: TRBJ1-1
V gene: TRBV7-2
CDR3 protein: CASSGDSTEAFF